This passage covers 7 T cell receptor beta chains from one sample sequenced in a study of CD8 T cells in ankylosing spondylitis. General study findings and limits: About 8 highly homologous variants made up a TCR beta motif, and this motif appeared characteristic of ankylosing spondylitis blood.

TCRdb called the 5' RACE reads again in MiXCR, with one record for every CDR3 protein. Among approximately 500,000 distinct CDR3 sequences listed, about 13% were seen once. Their antigens are not known. The sample was blood, either unsorted or a sorted T cell fraction (not recorded which). These receptor sequences come from a male donor with ankylosing spondylitis.

The chain joins TRBV12-3 or TRBV12-4 to TRBJ2-6, with 7 bases fitting TRBD2. The CDR3 is 18 residues long. J lost 1 base, V lost 3 bases, and 9 bases had no gene match. The CDR3 DNA is TGTGCCAGCAGTTTGGCTGGCGGGAGAGGATCTGGGGCCAACGTCCTGACTTTC. Protein: CASSLAGGRGSGANVLTF.

This clonotype was counted a few times. The chain couples TRBV10-2 to TRBJ2-2, with 9 bases matching TRBD2. V gave up 2 bases and J gave up 7 bases; unmatched junction bases: 8. Germline loops: CDR1 WSHSY, CDR2 SAAADI. This CDR3 is 16 amino acids long. CDR3 bases: TGCGCCAGCAGTGAGAGGGTAGCGGGAGTTGGCGGGGAGCTGTTTTTT. It specifies CASSERVAGVGGELFF.

This clonotype appeared many times. This chain uses TRBV7-9 with TRBJ2-1; TRBD2 matches at 8 bases. The J segment lost 8 bases and the V segment lost 5 bases, leaving 14 bases of the junction unmatched. Per germline, CDR1 SEHNR and CDR2 FQNEAQ (reference sequence). The CDR3 length is 16 residues. In DNA form, the CDR3 reads TGTGCCAGCAGCCCCTTGGGTAGCGGGATTGGGGATGAGCAGTTCTTC. As protein: CASSPLGSGIGDEQFF.

This clonotype was observed a few times. CDR3 amino acids: CASSQGEPYRTRSGANVLTF. DNA of the CDR3: TGTGCCAGCAGCCAAGGAGAACCCTACAGGACCCGCTCTGGGGCCAACGTCCTGACTTTC. This chain links TRBV3-1 with TRBJ2-6; tentatively, D is TRBD1 (5 bases). In germline, CDR1 is LGHDT, CDR2 YNNKEL (reference sequence). Trimming took off 1 base at V and 0 bases at J, with 19 bases between the two ends. CDR3 size: 20 residues.

A few counts support this clonotype. This chain joins TRBV6-2 or TRBV6-3 and TRBJ2-7; 8 bases align to TRBD1. The CDR3 consists of 15 residues. Germline values: CDR1 MNHEY, CDR2 SVGEGT. After removal of 4 bases from V and 5 bases from J, the junction contained 10 bases not matched to a gene. The CDR3 loop reads CASSSSLDRVDEQYV. Here the CDR3 DNA reads TGTGCCAGCAGTTCGTCCCTGGACAGGGTTGACGAGCAGTACGTC.

This clonotype was seen ten or more times. The chain is built from TRBV18 and TRBJ2-1; D remains unclear. CDR1 is KGHSH, CDR2 LQKENI, per germline. V lost 8 bases and J lost 4, with 18 bases in between. This CDR3 contains 15 residues. The CDR3 DNA reads as TGTGCCAGCGCTGTTACGACGTTGGGGTACAATGAGCAGTTCTTC. Translating it yields CASAVTTLGYNEQFF.

This clonotype was detected only a few times. V gene TRBV5-1 combines with J gene TRBJ2-7; D remains unclear. CDR1 and CDR2 from the germline V gene are SGHRS and YFSETQ. V lost 0 bases and J lost 6, with 7 bases in between. This CDR3 has 12 amino acids. Written as DNA, the CDR3 is TGCGCCAGCAGCTTGGATGGGGTCGAGCAGTACGTC. Translated: CASSLDGVEQYV.